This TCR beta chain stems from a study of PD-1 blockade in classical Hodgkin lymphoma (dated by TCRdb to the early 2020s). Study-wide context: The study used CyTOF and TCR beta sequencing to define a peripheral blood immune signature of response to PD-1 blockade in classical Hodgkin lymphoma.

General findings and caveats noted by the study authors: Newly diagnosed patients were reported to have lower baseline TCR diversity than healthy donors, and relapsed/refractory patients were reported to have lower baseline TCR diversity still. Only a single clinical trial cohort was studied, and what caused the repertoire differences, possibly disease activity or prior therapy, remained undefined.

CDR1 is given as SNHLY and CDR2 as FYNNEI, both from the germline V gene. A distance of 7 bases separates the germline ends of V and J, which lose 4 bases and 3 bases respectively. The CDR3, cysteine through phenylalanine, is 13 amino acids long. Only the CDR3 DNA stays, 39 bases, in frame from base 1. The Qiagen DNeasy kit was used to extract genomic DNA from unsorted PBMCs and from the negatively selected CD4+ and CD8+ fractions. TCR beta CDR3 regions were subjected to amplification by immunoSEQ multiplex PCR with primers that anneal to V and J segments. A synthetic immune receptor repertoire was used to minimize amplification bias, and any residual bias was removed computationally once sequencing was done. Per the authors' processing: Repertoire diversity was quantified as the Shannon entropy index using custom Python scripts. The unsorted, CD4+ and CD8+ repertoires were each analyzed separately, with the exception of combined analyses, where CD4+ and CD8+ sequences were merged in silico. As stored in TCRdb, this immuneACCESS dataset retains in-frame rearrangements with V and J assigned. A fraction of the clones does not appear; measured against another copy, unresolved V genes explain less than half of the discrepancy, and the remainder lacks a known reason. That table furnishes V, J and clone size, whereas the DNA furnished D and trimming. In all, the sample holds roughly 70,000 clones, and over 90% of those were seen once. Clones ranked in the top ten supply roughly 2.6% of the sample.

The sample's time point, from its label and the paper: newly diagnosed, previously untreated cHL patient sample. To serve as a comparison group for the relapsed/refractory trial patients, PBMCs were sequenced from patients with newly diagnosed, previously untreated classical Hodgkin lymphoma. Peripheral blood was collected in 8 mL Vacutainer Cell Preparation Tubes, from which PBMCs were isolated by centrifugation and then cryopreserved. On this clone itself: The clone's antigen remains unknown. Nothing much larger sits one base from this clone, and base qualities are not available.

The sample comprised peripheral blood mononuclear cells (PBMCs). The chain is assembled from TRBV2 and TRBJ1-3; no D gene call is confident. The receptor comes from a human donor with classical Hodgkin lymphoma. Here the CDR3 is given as CASSAGGGNTIYF. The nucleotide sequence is TGTGCCAGCAGTGCAGGCGGTGGAAACACCATATATTTT.